This TCR beta chain originates from a study of identical twins. A template switching step contributed a universal primer site, while unique molecular identifiers were present in the cDNA. From the 5' RACE reads, TCRdb called clonotypes with MiXCR, one entry per CDR3 protein. The sample gives 410,000 or so distinct CDR3 sequences, about 18% of which show up once; less than 15% is in the top ten. Study-level results: The degree of excess twin sharing was weaker in beta out-of-frame sequences.

CDR3 length: 13 amino acids. Germline CDR1 and CDR2: MNHEY and SVGEGT. The germline V and J ends were trimmed by 8 bases and 8 bases, with 18 bases remaining between them. On this clonotype itself: Its matching antigen is unknown.

The chain links TRBV6-2 or TRBV6-3 to TRBJ1-2; possible D gene TRBD1, 6 bases. The receptor was derived from a man between 45 and 60 years old in good health. The material sequenced was naive T cells sorted from blood. The DNA for the CDR3 is TGTGCCAGCCGCCAGAGAGACAGGAACGGCTACACCTTC. The encoded protein is CASRQRDRNGYTF.